Included here is one T cell receptor (beta chain) sequence, with context. Its specificity is not known. Only four of the eight donors provided an approximately 0.5-1 mL blood sample. The germline V gene encodes CDR1 SGHTA and CDR2 FQGNSA. The V segment lost 4 bases and the J segment 8 bases; nucleotides outside the gene matches: 10. This CDR3 region has 15 residues. Assay used: immunoSEQ multiplex PCR; TCRdb lists only in-frame clones, some missing. The table shows about 60,000 clones, with roughly 94% occurring only once. This sample stems from a study of human thymus T cells. Overall study findings and caveats: Blood and thymic repertoires both appeared biased in V and J gene usage.

The sample taken for sequencing was blood. The TCR originated in a boy younger than two with a congenital heart defect but otherwise immunologically healthy. The gene calls are TRBV7-2 and TRBJ1-2; 10 positions agree with TRBD1. CDR3 amino acids: CASSSSRQGAKGYTF. For the CDR3, the DNA is TGTGCCAGCAGCTCCTCCCGACAGGGGGCTAAAGGCTACACCTTC.